One sample yielded the 14 T cell receptor beta chains listed below, sequenced in a study of high-grade serous ovarian cancer treatment subgroups. Here immunoSEQ multiplex PCR was the method, and the copy in TCRdb shows in-frame clones only, minus some. The sample has thousands of clones, about 70% seen once. The tumor samples were collected prior to definitive surgery or chemotherapy. Sequenced: tumor tissue. These receptors were obtained from a human donor with high-grade serous ovarian cancer.

This rearrangement joins TRBV9 to TRBJ2-1; possible D gene TRBD1, 5 bases. Germline V CDR1 and CDR2: SGDLS, YYNGEE. The CDR3 loop spans 12 amino acids. With 3 bases removed from V and 8 bases from J, the gap between germline ends came to 9 bases. The CDR3 sequence: CASSGGGYEQFF. The CDR3 DNA sequence: TGTGCCAGCAGCGGGGGCGGTTATGAGCAGTTCTTC.

This clone was detected once. The same CDR3 is also encoded by other DNA sequences in this sample. The chain links TRBV4-3 to TRBJ2-2; 11 bases agree with TRBD2. The germline gives CDR1 LGHNA, CDR2 YSLEER. The CDR3 spans 16 residues. Germline trimming cut 2 bases from V and 3 bases from J; bases unmatched to any gene: 2. Here the CDR3 reads CASSQLAGGYTGELFF. In DNA, the CDR3 is TGCGCCAGCAGCCAACTAGCGGGGGGTTACACCGGGGAGCTGTTTTTT.

This clone has only a few counts. This rearrangement joins TRBV2 to TRBJ1-4; TRBD1 matches at 9 bases. Germline lookup yields CDR1 SNHLY and CDR2 FYNNEI. V was clipped by 5 bases and J by 8 bases; unmatched bases: 9. The CDR3 has 15 residues. The CDR3 nucleotides read TGTGCCAGCAGTTCCGGACAGGGGAGGAACGAAAAACTGTTTTTT. It is translated as CASSSGQGRNEKLFF.

This clone was observed a few times. V usage is TRBV7-6 and J usage is TRBJ2-3, with 11 bases identical to TRBD2. Germline trimming cut 6 bases from V and 1 base from J; bases unmatched to any gene: 3. This CDR3 comprises 15 residues. The germline V gene has CDR1 SGHVS and CDR2 FNYEAQ. The CDR3 nucleotides read TGTGCCAGCAGTAAACTAGCGGGGGGCACAGATACGCAGTATTTT. This translates into CASSKLAGGTDTQYF.

The rearrangement joins TRBV5-1 to TRBJ1-6; D possibly corresponds to TRBD1 (6 bases). V was pared by 3 bases and J by 7 bases, with 11 bases between. Germline-derived CDR1 and CDR2 are SGHRS and YFSETQ. The length of the CDR3 is 14 residues. In DNA, the CDR3 is TGCGCCAGCAGCTCCCTACAGGGAAATTCACCCCTCCACTTT. Translation gives CASSSLQGNSPLHF.

The rearrangement uses TRBV19 and TRBJ1-2, with D unresolved. This CDR3 is 12 amino acids long. The germline CDR1 and CDR2 sequences are LNHDA and SQIVND (reference sequence). Deletions cut 4 bases from V and 5 bases from J, with 8 bases between. The CDR3 is CASSTTFYGYTF. As DNA, the CDR3 is TGTGCCAGTAGTACTACCTTTTATGGCTACACCTTC.

This chain links TRBV4-1 with TRBJ2-7; 7 nucleotides agree with TRBD1. The CDR3 sequence is 15 residues long. With V trimmed by 1 base and J by 1 base, 4 bases remained unmatched. Germline V gene data show CDR1 as MGHRA and CDR2 as YSYEKL. CDR3 bases: TGCGCCAGCAGCCAAGTATTGGGACAGTCCTACGAGCAGTACTTC. Protein sequence: CASSQVLGQSYEQYF.

V and J are TRBV30 and TRBJ1-6; D is perhaps TRBD1 (5 bases). CDR1 and CDR2 from the germline V gene are GTSNPN and SVGIG (reference sequence). Trimming took off 0 bases at V and 3 bases at J, with 24 bases between the two ends. The CDR3 consists of 20 residues. The CDR3 DNA sequence: TGTGCCTGGAGTGTTGGGCGGTCTTCTGCGGGCAGGGACTATAATTCACCCCTCCACTTT. It yields the protein CAWSVGRSSAGRDYNSPLHF.

In its sample, this clone is large. The chain links TRBV4-3 to TRBJ1-1; unclear D gene. V was trimmed by 0 bases and J by 0 bases, leaving 5 bases between them. The germline CDR1 and CDR2 sequences are LGHNA and YSLEER. This CDR3 spans 14 amino acids. This chain's CDR3 is CASSQDGVNTEAFF. DNA of the CDR3: TGCGCCAGCAGCCAAGATGGAGTGAACACTGAAGCTTTCTTT.

The chain links TRBV28 to TRBJ2-6; TRBD1 aligns across 8 bases. The CDR3 sequence is 18 residues long. Germline CDR1 reads MDHEN; CDR2 reads SYDVKM. Trimming took 5 bases from V and 0 from J; bases not matched to a gene: 9. Here the CDR3 reads CASSLPSTGGSGANVLTF. For the CDR3, the DNA is TGTGCCAGCAGTCTCCCATCCACAGGGGGCTCTGGGGCCAACGTCCTGACTTTC.

The gene calls are TRBV5-1 and TRBJ2-1, with 12 bases lining up with TRBD2. Germline CDR1 reads SGHRS; CDR2 reads YFSETQ. V shed 0 bases, J shed 3 bases, and the junction held 10 bases outside the gene matches. The CDR3 consists of 19 residues. In nucleotides, the CDR3 is TGCGCCAGCAGCTTGGCGGGACTAGCGGGCGTTATGCTCTACAATGAGCAGTTCTTC. Its translation is CASSLAGLAGVMLYNEQFF. Filled out from reference TRBV5-1 and TRBJ2-1, the complete variable domain reads KAGVTQTPRYLIKTRGQQVTLSCSPISGHRSVSWYQQTPGQGLQFLFEYFSETQRNKGNFPGRFSGRQFSNSRSEMNVSTLELGDSALYLCASSLAGLAGVMLYNEQFFGPGTRLTVL.

This sequence joins TRBV7-6 and TRBJ2-2; D possibly corresponds to TRBD2 (5 bases). V shed 1 base and J shed 5 bases, with 8 bases lying between them. The CDR3 sequence is 14 residues long. Looked up from germline, CDR1 is SGHVS and CDR2 is FNYEAQ. The CDR3 loop reads CASSLVSGTGELFF. CDR3 sequence (DNA): TGTGCCAGCAGCTTAGTCTCGGGGACCGGGGAGCTGTTTTTT.

The CDR3 DNA sequence: TGCAGCGCCTCTAAAGGGGGTTACTACGAGCAGTACTTC. Protein product: CSASKGGYYEQYF. The V and J genes are TRBV29-1 and TRBJ2-7; D possibly corresponds to TRBD1 (6 bases). Trimming removed 7 bases at V and 3 bases at J, with 16 bases between. Germline V gene data show CDR1 as SQVTM and CDR2 as ANQGSEA. The CDR3 consists of 13 residues.

The CDR3 region has the DNA TGTGCCAGCAGTTTCTCATGGACAGCCCTGAACACTGAAGCTTTCTTT. It yields the protein CASSFSWTALNTEAFF. The rearrangement links TRBV27 to TRBJ1-1, with TRBD1 as a possible D gene (6 bases). Germline assignment: CDR1 MNHEY and CDR2 SMNVEV (reference sequence). This CDR3 comprises 16 residues. V lost 3 bases, J lost 0 bases, and 14 bases lay in between.